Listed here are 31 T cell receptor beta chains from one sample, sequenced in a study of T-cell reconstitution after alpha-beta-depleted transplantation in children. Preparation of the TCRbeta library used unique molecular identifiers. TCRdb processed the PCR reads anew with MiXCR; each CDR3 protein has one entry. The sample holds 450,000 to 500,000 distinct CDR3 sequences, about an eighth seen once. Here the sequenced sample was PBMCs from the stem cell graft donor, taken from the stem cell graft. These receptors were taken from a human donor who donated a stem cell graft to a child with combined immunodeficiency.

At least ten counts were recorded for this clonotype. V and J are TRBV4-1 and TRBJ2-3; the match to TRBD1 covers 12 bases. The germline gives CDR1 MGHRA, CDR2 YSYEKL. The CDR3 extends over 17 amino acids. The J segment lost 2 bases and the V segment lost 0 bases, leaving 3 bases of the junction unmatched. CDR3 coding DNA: TGCGCCAGCAGCCAAGATGGGACAGGGGGCATCACAGATACGCAGTATTTT. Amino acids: CASSQDGTGGITDTQYF.

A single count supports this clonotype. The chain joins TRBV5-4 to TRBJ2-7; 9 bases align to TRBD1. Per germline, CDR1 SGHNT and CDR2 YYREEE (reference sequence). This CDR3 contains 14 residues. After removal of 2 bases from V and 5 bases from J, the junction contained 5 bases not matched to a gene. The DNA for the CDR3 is TGTGCCAGCAGCTTACCGGGACAGGGAAACGAGCAGTACTTC. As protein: CASSLPGQGNEQYF.

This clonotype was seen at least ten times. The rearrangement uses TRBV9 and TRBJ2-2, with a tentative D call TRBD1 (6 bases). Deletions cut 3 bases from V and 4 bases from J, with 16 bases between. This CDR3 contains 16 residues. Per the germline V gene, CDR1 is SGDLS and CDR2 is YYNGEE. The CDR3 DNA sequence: TGTGCCAGCAGCGGTGTAGGACAGCGACCCACCGGGGAGCTGTTTTTT. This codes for CASSGVGQRPTGELFF.

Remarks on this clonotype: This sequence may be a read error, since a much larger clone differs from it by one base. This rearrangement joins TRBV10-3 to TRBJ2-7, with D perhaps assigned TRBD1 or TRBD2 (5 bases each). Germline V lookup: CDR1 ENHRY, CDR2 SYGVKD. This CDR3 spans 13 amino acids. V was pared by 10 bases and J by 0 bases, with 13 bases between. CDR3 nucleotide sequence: TGTGCCACCAGAGGGACGAGCTCCTACGAGCAGTACTTC. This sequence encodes CATRGTSSYEQYF.

CDR3 DNA sequence: TGCGCCAGCAGCACACGGACAGGGTCTTACGAGCAGTACTTC. Its protein is CASSTRTGSYEQYF. This chain links TRBV4-3 with TRBJ2-7; 8 nucleotides line up with TRBD1. The germline CDR1 and CDR2 sequences are LGHNA and YSLEER. The ends lost 5 bases at V and 4 bases at J; junction bases unmatched: 7. The CDR3 covers 14 residues.

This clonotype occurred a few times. CDR3 sequence: CASSLQGFSYEQYF. CDR3 DNA: TGTGCCAGCAGTTTACAAGGGTTCTCCTACGAGCAGTACTTC. The chain recombines TRBV28 with TRBJ2-7, with D unresolved. Germline assignment: CDR1 MDHEN and CDR2 SYDVKM. V shed 2 bases and J shed 0 bases, with 8 bases lying between them. CDR3 size: 14 residues.

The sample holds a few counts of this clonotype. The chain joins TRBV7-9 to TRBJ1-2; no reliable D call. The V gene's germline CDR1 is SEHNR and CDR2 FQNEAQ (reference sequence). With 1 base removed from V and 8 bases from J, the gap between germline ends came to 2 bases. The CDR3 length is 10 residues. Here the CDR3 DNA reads TGTGCCAGCAGCTTAGACGGCTACACCTTC. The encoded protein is CASSLDGYTF.

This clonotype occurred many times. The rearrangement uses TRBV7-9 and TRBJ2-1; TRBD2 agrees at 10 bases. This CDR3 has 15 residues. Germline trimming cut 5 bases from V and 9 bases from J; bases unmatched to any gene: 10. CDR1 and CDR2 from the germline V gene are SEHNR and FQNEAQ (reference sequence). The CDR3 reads CASSPLAGVSGEQFF. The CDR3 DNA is TGTGCCAGCAGCCCCCTAGCGGGAGTGTCGGGTGAGCAGTTCTTC.

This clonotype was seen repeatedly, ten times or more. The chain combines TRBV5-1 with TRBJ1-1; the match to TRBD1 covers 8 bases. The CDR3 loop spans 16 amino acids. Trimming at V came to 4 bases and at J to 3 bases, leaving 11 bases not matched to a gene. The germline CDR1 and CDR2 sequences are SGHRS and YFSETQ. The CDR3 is CASSIGTGGADTEAFF. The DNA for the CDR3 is TGCGCCAGCAGCATCGGGACAGGAGGTGCGGACACTGAAGCTTTCTTT.

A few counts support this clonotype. The CDR3 region is CASSPMGTTLNQPQHF. CDR3 nucleotides: TGTGCCAGCAGCCCAATGGGGACAACCCTCAATCAGCCCCAGCATTTT. The chain employs TRBV5-4 and TRBJ1-5, with D possibly TRBD1 on 6 matching bases. The CDR3 has 16 amino acids. Trimming cost V 4 bases and J 3 bases, with 17 bases left between them. Germline V gene lookup returns CDR1 SGHNT and CDR2 YYREEE (reference sequence). The full variable domain, rest sourced from reference TRBV5-4 and TRBJ1-5, is ETGVTQSPTHLIKTRGQQVTLRCSSQSGHNTVSWYQQALGQGPQFIFQYYREEENGRGNFPPRFSGLQFPNYSSELNVNALELDDSALYLCASSPMGTTLNQPQHFGDGTRLSIL.

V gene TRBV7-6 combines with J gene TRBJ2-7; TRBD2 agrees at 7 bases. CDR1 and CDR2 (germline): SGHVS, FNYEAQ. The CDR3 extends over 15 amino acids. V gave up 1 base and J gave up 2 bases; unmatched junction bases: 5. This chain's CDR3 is CASSLGSGAAYEQYF. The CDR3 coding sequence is TGTGCCAGCAGCTTAGGGAGCGGGGCTGCCTACGAGCAGTACTTC.

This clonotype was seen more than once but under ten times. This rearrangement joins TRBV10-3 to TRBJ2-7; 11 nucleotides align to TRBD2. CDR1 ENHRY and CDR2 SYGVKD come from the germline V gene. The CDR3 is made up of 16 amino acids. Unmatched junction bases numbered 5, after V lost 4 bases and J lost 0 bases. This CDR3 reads CAISGTSGSASYEQYF. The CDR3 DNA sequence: TGTGCCATCAGTGGAACTAGCGGGAGCGCCTCCTACGAGCAGTACTTC.

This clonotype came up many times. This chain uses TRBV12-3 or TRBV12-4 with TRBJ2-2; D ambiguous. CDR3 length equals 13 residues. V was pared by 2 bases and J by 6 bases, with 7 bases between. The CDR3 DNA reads TGTGCCAGCAGTTTACCAGGCGCCGGGGAGCTGTTTTTT. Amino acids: CASSLPGAGELFF.

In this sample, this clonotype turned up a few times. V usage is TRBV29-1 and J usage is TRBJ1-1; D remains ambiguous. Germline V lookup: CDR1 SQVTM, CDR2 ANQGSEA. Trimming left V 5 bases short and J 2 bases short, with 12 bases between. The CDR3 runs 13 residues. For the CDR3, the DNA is TGCAGCGTTCGTAGAGGAGGAAACACTGAAGCTTTCTTT. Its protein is CSVRRGGNTEAFF.

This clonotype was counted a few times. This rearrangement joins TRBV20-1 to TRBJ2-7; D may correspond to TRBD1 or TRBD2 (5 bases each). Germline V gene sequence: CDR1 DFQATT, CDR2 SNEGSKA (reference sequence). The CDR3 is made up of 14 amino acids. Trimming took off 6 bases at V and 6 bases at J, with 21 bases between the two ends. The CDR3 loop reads CSALDLSGRGEQYF. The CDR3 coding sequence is TGCAGTGCCCTCGATCTTTCGGGGCGAGGCGAGCAGTACTTC.

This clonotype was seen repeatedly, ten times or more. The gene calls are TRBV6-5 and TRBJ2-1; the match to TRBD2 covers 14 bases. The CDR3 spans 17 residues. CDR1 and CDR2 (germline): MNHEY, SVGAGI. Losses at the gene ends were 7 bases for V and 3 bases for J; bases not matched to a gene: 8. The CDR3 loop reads CASTPGLAGAGYNEQFF. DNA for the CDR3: TGTGCCAGCACACCGGGACTAGCGGGAGCTGGCTACAATGAGCAGTTCTTC.

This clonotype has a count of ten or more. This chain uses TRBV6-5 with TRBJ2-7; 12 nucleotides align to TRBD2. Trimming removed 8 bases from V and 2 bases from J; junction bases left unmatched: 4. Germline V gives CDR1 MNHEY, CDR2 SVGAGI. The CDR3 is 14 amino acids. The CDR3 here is CASSSSGRAYEQYF. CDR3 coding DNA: TGTGCCAGCTCATCTAGCGGGAGGGCCTACGAGCAGTACTTC.

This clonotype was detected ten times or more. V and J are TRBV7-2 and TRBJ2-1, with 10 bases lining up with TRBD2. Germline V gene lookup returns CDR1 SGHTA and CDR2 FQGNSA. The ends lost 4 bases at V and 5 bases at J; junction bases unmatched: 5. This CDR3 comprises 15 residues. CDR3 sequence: CASSWTSGYNNEQFF. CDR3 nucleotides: TGTGCCAGCAGCTGGACTAGCGGTTATAACAATGAGCAGTTCTTC.

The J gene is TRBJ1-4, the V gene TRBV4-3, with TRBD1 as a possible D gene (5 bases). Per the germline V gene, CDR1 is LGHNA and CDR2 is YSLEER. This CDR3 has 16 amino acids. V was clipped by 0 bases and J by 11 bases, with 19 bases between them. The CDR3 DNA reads TGCGCCAGCAGCCAAGATCGGGGCTCAGGAGGGGCGAAACTGTTTTTT. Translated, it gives CASSQDRGSGGAKLFF.

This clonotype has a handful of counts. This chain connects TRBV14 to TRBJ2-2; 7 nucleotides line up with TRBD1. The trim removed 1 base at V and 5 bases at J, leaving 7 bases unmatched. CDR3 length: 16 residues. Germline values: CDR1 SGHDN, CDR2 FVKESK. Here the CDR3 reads CASSQGFGQDTGELFF. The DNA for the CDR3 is TGTGCCAGCAGCCAAGGGTTCGGACAGGATACCGGGGAGCTGTTTTTT.

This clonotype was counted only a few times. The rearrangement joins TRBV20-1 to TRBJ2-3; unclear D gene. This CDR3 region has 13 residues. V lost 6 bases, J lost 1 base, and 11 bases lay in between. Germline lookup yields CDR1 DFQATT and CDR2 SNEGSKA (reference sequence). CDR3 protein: CSAPVGGTDTQYF. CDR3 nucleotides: TGCAGTGCCCCCGTTGGCGGCACAGATACGCAGTATTTT.

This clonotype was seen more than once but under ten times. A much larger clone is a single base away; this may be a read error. The CDR3 sequence is CASSWGTYTEAFF. The CDR3 nucleotides are TGTGCCAGCAGTTGGGGGACATACACTGAAGCTTTCTTT. The chain links TRBV12-3 or TRBV12-4 to TRBJ1-1; TRBD1 is a possible D gene (6 bases). This CDR3 comprises 13 residues. Trimming pared 4 bases from V and 3 bases from J, leaving 9 bases between.

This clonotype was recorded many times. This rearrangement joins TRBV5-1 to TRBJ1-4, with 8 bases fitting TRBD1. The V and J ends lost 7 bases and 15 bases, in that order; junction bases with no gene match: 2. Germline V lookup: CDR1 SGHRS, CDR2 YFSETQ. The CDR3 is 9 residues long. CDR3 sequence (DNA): TGCGCCAGCCCGACAGGGGTGTTTTTT. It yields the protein CASPTGVFF.

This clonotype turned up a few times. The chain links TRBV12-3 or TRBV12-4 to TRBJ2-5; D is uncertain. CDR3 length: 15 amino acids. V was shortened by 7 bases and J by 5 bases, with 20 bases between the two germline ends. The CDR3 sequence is CASTPSAGAPETQYF. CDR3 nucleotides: TGTGCCAGCACCCCCTCCGCTGGAGCCCCGGAGACCCAGTACTTC.

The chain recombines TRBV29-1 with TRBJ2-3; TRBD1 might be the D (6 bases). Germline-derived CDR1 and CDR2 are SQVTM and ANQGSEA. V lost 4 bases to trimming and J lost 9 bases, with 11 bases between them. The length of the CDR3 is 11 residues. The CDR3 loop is CSVVGQGTQYF. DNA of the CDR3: TGCAGCGTTGTTGGTCAGGGGACGCAGTATTTT.

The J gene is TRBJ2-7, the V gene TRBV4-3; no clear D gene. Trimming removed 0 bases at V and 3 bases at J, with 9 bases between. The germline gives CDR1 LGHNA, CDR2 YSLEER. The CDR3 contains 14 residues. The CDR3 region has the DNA TGCGCCAGCAGCCAAGATCGCCCGAACTACGAGCAGTACTTC. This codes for CASSQDRPNYEQYF.

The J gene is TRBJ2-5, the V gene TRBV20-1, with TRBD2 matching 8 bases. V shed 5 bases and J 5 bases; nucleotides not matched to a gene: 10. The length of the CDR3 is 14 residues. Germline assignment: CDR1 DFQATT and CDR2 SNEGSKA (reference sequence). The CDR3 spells CSAAGGTQGETQYF. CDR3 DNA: TGCAGTGCTGCGGGGGGCACCCAAGGGGAGACCCAGTACTTC.

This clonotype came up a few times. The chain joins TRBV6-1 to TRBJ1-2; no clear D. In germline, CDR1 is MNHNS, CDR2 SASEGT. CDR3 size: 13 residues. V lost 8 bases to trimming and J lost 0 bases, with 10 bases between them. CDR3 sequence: CASGKVPNYGYTF. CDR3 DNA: TGTGCCAGCGGAAAGGTTCCTAACTATGGCTACACCTTC.

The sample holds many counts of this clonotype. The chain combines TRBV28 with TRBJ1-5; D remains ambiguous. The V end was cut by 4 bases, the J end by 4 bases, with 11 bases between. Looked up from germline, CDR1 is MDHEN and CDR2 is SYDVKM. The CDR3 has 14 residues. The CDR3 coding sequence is TGTGCCAGCAGTTGGGCCCCTGAGAATCAGCCCCAGCATTTT. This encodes CASSWAPENQPQHF.

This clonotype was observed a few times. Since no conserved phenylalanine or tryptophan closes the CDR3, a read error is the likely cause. The CDR3 protein is CASSNRQGFTDTQYV. CDR3 bases: TGTGCCAGCAGCAACAGGCAGGGATTCACAGATACGCAGTATGTT. The rearrangement joins TRBV6-5 to TRBJ2-3; the D gene is possibly TRBD1 (5 bases). CDR1 and CDR2 (germline): MNHEY, SVGAGI. V was pared by 6 bases and J by 2 bases, with 15 bases between. There are 15 residues in the CDR3.

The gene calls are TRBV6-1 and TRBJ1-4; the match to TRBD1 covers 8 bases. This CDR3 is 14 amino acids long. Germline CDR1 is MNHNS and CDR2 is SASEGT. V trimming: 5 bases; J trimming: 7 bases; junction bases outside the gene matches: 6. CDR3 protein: CASSPPDRAEKLFF. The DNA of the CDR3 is TGTGCCAGCAGTCCCCCGGACAGGGCTGAAAAACTGTTTTTT.